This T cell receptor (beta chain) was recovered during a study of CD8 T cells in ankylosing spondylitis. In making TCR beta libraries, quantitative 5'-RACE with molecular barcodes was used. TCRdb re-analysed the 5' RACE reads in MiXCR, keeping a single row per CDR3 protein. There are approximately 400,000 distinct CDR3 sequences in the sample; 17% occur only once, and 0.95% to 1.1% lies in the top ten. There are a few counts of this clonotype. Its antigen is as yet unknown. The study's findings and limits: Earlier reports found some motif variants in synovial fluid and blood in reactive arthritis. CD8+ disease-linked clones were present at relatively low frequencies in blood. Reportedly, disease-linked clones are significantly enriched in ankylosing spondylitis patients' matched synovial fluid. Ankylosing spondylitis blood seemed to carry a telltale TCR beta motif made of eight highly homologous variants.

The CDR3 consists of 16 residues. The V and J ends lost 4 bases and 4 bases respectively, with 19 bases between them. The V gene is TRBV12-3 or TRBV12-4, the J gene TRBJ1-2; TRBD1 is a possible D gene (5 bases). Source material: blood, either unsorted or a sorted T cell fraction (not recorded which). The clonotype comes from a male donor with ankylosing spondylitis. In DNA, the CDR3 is TGTGCCAGCAGTTCCTCCTTCGGAACAGGTTTCTATGGCTACACCTTC. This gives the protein CASSSSFGTGFYGYTF.